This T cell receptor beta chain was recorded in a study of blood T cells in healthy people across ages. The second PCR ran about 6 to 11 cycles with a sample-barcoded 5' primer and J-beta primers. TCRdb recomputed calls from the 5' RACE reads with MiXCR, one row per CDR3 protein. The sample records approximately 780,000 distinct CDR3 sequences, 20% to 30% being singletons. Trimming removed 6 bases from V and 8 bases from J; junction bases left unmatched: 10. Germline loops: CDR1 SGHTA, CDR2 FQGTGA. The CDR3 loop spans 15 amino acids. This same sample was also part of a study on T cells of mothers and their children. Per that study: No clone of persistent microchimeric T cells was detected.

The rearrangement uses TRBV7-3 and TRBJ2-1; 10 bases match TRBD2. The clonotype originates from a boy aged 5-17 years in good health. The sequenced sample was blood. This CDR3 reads CASSSGLAARDEQFF. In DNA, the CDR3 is TGTGCCAGCAGTTCCGGACTAGCGGCTCGGGATGAGCAGTTCTTC.